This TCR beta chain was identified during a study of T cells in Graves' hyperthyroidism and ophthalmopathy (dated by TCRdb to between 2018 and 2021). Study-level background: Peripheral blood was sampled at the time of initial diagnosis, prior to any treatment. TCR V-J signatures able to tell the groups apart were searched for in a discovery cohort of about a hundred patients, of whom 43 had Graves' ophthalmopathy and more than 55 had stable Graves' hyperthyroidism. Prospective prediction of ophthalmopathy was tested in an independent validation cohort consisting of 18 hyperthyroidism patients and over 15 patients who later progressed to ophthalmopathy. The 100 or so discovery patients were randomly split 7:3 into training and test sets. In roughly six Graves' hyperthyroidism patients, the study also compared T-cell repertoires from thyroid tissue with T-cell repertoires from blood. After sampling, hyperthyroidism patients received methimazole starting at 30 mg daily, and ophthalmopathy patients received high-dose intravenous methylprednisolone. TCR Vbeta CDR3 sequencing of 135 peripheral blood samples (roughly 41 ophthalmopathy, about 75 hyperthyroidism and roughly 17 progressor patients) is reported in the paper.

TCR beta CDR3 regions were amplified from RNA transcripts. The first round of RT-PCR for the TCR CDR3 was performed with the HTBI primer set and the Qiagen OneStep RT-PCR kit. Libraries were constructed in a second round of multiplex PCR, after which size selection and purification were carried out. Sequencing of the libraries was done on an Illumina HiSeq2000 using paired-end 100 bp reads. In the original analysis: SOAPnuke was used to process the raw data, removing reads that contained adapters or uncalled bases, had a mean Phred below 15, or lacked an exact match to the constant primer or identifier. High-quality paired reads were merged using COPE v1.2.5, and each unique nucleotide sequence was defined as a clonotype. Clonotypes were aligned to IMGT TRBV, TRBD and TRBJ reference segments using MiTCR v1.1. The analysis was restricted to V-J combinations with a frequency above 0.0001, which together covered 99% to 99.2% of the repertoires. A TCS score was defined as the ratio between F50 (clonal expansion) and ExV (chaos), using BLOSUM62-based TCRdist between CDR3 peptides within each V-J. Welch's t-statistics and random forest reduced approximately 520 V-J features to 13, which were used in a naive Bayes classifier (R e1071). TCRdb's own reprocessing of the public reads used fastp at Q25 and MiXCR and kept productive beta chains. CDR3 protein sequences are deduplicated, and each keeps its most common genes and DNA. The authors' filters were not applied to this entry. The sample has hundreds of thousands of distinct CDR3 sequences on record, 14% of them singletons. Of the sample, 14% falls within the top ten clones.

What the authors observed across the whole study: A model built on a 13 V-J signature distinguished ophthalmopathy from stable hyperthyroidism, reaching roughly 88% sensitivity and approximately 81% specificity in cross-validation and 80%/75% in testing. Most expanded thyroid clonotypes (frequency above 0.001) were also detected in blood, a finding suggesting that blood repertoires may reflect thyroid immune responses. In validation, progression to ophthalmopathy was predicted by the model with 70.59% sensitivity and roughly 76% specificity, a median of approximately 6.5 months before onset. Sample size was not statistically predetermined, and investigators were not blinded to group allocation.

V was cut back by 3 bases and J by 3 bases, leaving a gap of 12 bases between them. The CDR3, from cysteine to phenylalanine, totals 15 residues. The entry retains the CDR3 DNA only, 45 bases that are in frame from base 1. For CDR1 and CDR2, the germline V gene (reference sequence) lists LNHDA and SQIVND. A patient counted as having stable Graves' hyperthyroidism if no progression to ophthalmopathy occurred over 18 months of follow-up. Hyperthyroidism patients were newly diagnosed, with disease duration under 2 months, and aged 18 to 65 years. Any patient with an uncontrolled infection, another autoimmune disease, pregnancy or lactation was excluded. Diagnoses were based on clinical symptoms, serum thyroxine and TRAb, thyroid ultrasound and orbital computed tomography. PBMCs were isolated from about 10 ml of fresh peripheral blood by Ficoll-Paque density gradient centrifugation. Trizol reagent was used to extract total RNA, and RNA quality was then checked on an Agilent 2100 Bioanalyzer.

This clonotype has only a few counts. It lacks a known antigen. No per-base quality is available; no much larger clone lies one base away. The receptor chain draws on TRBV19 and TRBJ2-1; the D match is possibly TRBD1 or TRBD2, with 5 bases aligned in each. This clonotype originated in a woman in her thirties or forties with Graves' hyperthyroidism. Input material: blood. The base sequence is TGTGCCAGTAGTATTAGGGGACCCAGCTACAATGAGCAGTTCTTC. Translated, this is CASSIRGPSYNEQFF.